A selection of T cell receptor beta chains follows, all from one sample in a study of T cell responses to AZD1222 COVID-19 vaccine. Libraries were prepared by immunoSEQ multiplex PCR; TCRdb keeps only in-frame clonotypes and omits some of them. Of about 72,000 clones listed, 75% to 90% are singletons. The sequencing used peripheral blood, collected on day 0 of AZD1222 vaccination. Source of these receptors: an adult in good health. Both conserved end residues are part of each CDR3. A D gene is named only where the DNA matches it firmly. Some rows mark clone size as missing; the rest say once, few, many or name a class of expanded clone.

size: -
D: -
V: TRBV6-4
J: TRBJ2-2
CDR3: CASSDSDTGELFF
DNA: TGTGCCAGCAGTGACTCGGACACCGGGGAGCTGTTTTTT

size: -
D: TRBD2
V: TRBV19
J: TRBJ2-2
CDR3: CATQWASGGAGELFF
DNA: TGTGCCACCCAGTGGGCTAGCGGAGGGGCCGGGGAGCTGTTTTTT

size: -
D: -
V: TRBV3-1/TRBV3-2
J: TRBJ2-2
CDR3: CASSRNSANTGELFF
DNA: TGTGCCAGCAGCCGTAATAGCGCGAACACCGGGGAGCTGTTTTTT

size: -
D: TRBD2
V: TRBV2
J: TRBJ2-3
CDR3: CASRESGVGDTQYF
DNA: TGTGCCAGCAGAGAAAGCGGGGTAGGAGATACGCAGTATTTT

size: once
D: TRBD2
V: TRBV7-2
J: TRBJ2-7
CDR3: CASSSRGEQYF
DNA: TGTGCCAGCAGCTCGCGGGGGGAGCAGTACTTC

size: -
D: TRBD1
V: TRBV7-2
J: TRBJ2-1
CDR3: CASSSGDSYNEQFF
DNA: TGTGCCAGCAGCTCCGGGGACAGTTACAATGAGCAGTTCTTC

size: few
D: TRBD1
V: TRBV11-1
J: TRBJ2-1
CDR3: CASRPPRGTGGNEQFF
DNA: TGTGCCAGCAGACCTCCCCGCGGGACAGGGGGCAATGAGCAGTTCTTC

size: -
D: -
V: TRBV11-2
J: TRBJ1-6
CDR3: CASSPGGRGSYNSPLHF
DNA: TGTGCCAGCAGCCCGGGGGGGCGGGGTTCCTATAATTCACCCCTCCACTTT

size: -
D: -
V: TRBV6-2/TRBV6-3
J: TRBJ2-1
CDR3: CASSPYNEQFF
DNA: TGTGCCAGCAGTCCCTACAATGAGCAGTTCTTC

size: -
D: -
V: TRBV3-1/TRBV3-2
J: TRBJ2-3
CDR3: CASSQEAPQRGDTQYF
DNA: TGTGCCAGCAGCCAAGAAGCACCTCAGAGGGGAGATACGCAGTATTTT

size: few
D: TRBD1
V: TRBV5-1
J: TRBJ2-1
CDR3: CASKRTGGRNNEQFF
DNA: TGCGCCAGCAAACGGACAGGGGGAAGGAATAATGAGCAGTTCTTC

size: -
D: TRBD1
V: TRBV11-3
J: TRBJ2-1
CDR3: CASSLRTGDNEQFF
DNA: TGTGCCAGCAGCTTAAGGACAGGGGACAATGAGCAGTTCTTC

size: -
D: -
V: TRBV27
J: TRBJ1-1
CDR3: CASSPGGGGTEAFF
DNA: TGTGCCAGCAGTCCCGGAGGGGGGGGGACTGAAGCTTTCTTT

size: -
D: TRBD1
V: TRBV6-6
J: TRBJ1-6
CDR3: CASSYPTGDNSPLHF
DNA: TGTGCCAGCAGTTACCCGACAGGGGATAATTCACCCCTCCACTTT

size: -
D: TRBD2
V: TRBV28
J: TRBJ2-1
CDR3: CASSFPAGSPYNEQFF
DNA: TGTGCCAGCAGTTTTCCAGCGGGATCTCCCTACAATGAGCAGTTCTTC

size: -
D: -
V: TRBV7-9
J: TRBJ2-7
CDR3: CASSREGTSGYF
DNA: TGTGCCAGCAGCAGAGAGGGGACGAGCGGATACTTC

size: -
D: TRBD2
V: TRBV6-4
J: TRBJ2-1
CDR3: CASSFQSGTGYNEQFF
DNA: TGTGCCAGCAGTTTCCAAAGCGGGACTGGGTACAATGAGCAGTTCTTC

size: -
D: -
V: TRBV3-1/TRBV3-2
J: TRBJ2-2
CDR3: CASSQVGTDRPNTGELFF
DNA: TGTGCCAGCAGCCAAGTTGGAACCGACAGACCGAACACCGGGGAGCTGTTTTTT

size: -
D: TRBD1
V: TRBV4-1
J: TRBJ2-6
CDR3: CASSQEDRATSGANVLTF
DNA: TGCGCCAGCAGCCAAGAGGACAGGGCGACTTCTGGGGCCAACGTCCTGACTTTC

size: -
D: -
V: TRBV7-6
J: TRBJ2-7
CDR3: CASSSLSGNEQYF
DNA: TGTGCCAGCAGCTCCCTGAGCGGTAACGAGCAGTACTTC

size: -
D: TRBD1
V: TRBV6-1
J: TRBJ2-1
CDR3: CASSGSGTEISYNEQFF
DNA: TGTGCCAGCAGTGGGTCCGGGACAGAGATTTCCTACAATGAGCAGTTCTTC

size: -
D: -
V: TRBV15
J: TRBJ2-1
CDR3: CATSRDGRTYNEQFF
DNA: TGTGCCACCAGCAGAGATGGGAGGACCTACAATGAGCAGTTCTTC

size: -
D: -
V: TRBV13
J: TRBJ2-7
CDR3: CASSPERYRTPYEQYF
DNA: TGTGCCAGCAGCCCGGAAAGGTACAGGACCCCCTACGAGCAGTACTTC

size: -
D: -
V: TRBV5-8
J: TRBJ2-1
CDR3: CASSRGRVGSVEQFF
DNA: TGTGCCAGCAGCCGGGGACGGGTTGGTTCGGTTGAGCAGTTCTTC

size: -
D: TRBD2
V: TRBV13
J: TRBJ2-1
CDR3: CASSHITKRGVLEQFF
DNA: TGTGCCAGCAGCCACATAACTAAGCGGGGGGTTCTTGAGCAGTTCTTC

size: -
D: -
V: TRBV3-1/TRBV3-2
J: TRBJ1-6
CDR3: CASSLTGPFDSPLHF
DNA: TGTGCCAGCAGCCTGACAGGTCCGTTCGATTCACCCCTCCACTTT

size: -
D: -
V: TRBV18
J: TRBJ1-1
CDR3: CASSPRGLNTEAFF
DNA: TGTGCCAGCTCACCACGTGGATTGAACACTGAAGCTTTCTTT

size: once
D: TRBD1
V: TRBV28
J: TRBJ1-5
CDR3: CASSSYRGKLKDQPQHF
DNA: TGTGCCAGCAGTTCTTACAGGGGGAAATTAAAAGATCAGCCCCAGCATTTT

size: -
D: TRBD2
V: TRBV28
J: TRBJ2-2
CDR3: CASTSGLASNTGELFF
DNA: TGTGCCAGCACCTCGGGACTAGCCTCGAACACCGGGGAGCTGTTTTTT

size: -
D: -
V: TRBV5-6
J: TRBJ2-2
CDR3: CASSLNGELFF
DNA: TGTGCCAGCAGCTTAAACGGGGAGCTGTTTTTT

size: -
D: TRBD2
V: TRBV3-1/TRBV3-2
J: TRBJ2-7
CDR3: CASSQRQRGAAYEQYF
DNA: TGTGCCAGCAGCCAACGACAGCGGGGGGCTGCCTACGAGCAGTACTTC

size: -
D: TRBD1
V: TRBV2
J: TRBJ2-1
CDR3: CASSEAVAGGREEQFF
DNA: TGTGCCAGCAGTGAAGCGGTGGCAGGGGGCCGGGAGGAGCAGTTCTTC